Below, 30 T cell receptor beta chains from the same sample are listed, as sequenced in a study of blood T cell repertoires in COVID-19. Repertoires were generated with immunoSEQ multiplex PCR, while TCRdb's copy carries only in-frame clones and drops some. This table holds 150,000 to 200,000 clones, under 80% found once. Sequenced: PBMCs or T cells enriched from blood (not recorded which). The receptors here all came from a woman in her fifties or sixties with acute COVID-19.

This clone was counted a few times. The rearrangement uses TRBV7-2 and TRBJ1-4; 10 nucleotides agree with TRBD1. The V gene's germline CDR1 is SGHTA and CDR2 FQGNSA. The CDR3 has 15 residues. Trimming removed 2 bases from V and 11 bases from J; junction bases left unmatched: 8. CDR3 protein: CASSLLPLDRGKLFF. Written as DNA, the CDR3 is TGTGCCAGCAGCTTATTGCCCCTGGACAGGGGGAAACTGTTTTTT.

The table lists this clone with a few counts. This chain connects TRBV7-8 to TRBJ1-5, with 12 bases that match TRBD1. This CDR3 has 17 amino acids. V was pared by 3 bases and J by 9 bases, with 12 bases of the junction left unmatched. CDR1 is SGHVS and CDR2 is FQNEAQ in the germline V gene. The CDR3 nucleotides are TGTGCCAGCAGCTTTGGGACAGGGGGCGTAGGGGGACGGCCCCAGCATTTT. As protein: CASSFGTGGVGGRPQHF.

The chain uses TRBV5-4 and TRBJ2-5, with D possibly being TRBD1 (5 bases). CDR3 length: 13 residues. With 3 bases removed from V and 0 bases from J, the gap between germline ends came to 6 bases. Germline V gene lookup returns CDR1 SGHNT and CDR2 YYREEE (reference sequence). CDR3 nucleotide sequence: TGTGCCAGCAGCTCGACAGACCAAGAGACCCAGTACTTC. It translates to CASSSTDQETQYF. The full variable domain, with the rest looked up from reference TRBV5-4 and TRBJ2-5, is ETGVTQSPTHLIKTRGQQVTLRCSSQSGHNTVSWYQQALGQGPQFIFQYYREEENGRGNFPPRFSGLQFPNYSSELNVNALELDDSALYLCASSSTDQETQYFGPGTRLLVL.

V and J are TRBV6-5 and TRBJ1-5; D is unclear. This CDR3 spans 14 amino acids. Trimming left V 7 bases short and J 0 bases short, with 10 bases between. The V gene's germline CDR1 is MNHEY and CDR2 SVGAGI. CDR3 sequence: CASTVMYSNQPQHF. The CDR3 DNA reads TGTGCCAGCACTGTAATGTATAGCAATCAGCCCCAGCATTTT.

The J gene is TRBJ2-1, the V gene TRBV6-5; tentative D call: TRBD2 (6 bases). Germline loops: CDR1 MNHEY, CDR2 SVGAGI. Deletions cut 8 bases from V and 0 bases from J, with 8 bases between. The CDR3 runs to 13 residues. The CDR3 loop reads CASRRGSYNEQFF. In nucleotides, the CDR3 is TGTGCCAGCCGGAGGGGCTCCTACAATGAGCAGTTCTTC.

This rearrangement joins TRBV5-4 to TRBJ2-5; D unresolved. Germline lookup yields CDR1 SGHNT and CDR2 YYREEE (reference sequence). The CDR3 totals 15 residues. The ends were cut back, 5 bases at V and 3 bases at J, with 17 bases in the middle. In nucleotides, the CDR3 is TGTGCCAGCAGGTCAGGCGCAGGAATTAAAGAGACCCAGTACTTC. Protein: CASRSGAGIKETQYF.

In its sample, this clone was seen a few times. V is TRBV5-4 and J is TRBJ1-2; 10 positions match TRBD1. Germline lookup yields CDR1 SGHNT and CDR2 YYREEE (reference sequence). There are 15 residues in the CDR3. V was clipped by 2 bases and J by 8 bases; unmatched bases: 9. The CDR3 bases are TGTGCCAGCAGCTTATTCGGGACAGGGGCGGGCGGCTACACCTTC. As protein: CASSLFGTGAGGYTF.

The gene calls are TRBV7-8 and TRBJ1-4; 7 positions agree with TRBD1. The CDR3 extends over 14 amino acids. Germline V gene sequence: CDR1 SGHVS, CDR2 FQNEAQ. The V segment lost 3 bases and the J segment 7 bases; nucleotides outside the gene matches: 5. The DNA of the CDR3 is TGTGCCAGCAGCTTGACAGGGTTTGGTGAAAAACTGTTTTTT. This codes for CASSLTGFGEKLFF. The whole variable domain, filled in from reference TRBV7-8 and TRBJ1-4, reads GAGVSQSPRYKVAKRGQDVALRCDPISGHVSLFWYQQALGQGPEFLTYFQNEAQLDKSGLPSDRFFAERPEGSVSTLKIQRTQQEDSAVYLCASSLTGFGEKLFFGSGTQLSVL.

This rearrangement joins TRBV7-2 to TRBJ2-7; weak D call: TRBD1 (5 bases). From germline, CDR1 is SGHTA and CDR2 FQGNSA. The length of the CDR3 is 12 residues. The ends were cut back, 5 bases at V and 1 base at J, with 6 bases in the middle. The CDR3 bases are TGTGCCAGCAGCGACAGATCCTACGAGCAGTACGTC. The encoded protein is CASSDRSYEQYV.

This sequence joins TRBV19 and TRBJ2-1; D possibly corresponds to TRBD2 (5 bases). The CDR3 consists of 15 residues. Germline CDR1 reads LNHDA; CDR2 reads SQIVND (reference sequence). The germline V and J ends were trimmed by 7 bases and 4 bases, with 17 bases remaining between them. The CDR3 DNA reads TGTGCCAGTACCACATTTTCGTCGGGGTACAATGAGCAGTTCTTC. Its protein is CASTTFSSGYNEQFF.

The chain combines TRBV18 with TRBJ2-5, with D possibly matching TRBD2 (5 bases). The CDR3 spans 15 residues. Germline V gene lookup returns CDR1 KGHSH and CDR2 LQKENI. V lost 3 bases and J 4 bases, leaving 15 bases between the germline ends. The CDR3 region has the DNA TGTGCCAGCTCACCCGGATCGGGAACGGGAGAGACCCAGTACTTC. Translating it yields CASSPGSGTGETQYF.

This chain connects TRBV6-5 to TRBJ1-4; no clear D gene. Germline CDR1 and CDR2: MNHEY and SVGAGI. Trimming left V 2 bases short and J 6 bases short, with 16 bases between. This CDR3 contains 16 residues. The CDR3 is CASSYGRPAGDEKLFF. The CDR3 region has the DNA TGTGCCAGCAGTTACGGGCGGCCGGCGGGAGATGAAAAACTGTTTTTT.

The chain is built from TRBV9 and TRBJ1-5; tentatively, D is TRBD1 (6 bases). The CDR3 is 14 residues long. Between the trimmed V and J ends, which lost 4 bases and 4 bases, there was a span of 12 bases. Germline CDR1 SGDLS, CDR2 YYNGEE. The CDR3 sequence is CASSSQQGNQPQHF. CDR3 DNA sequence: TGTGCCAGCAGCTCCCAACAGGGTAATCAGCCCCAGCATTTT.

The chain combines TRBV7-2 with TRBJ1-5; tentative D call: TRBD1 (5 bases). The CDR3 loop spans 12 amino acids. The germline gives CDR1 SGHTA, CDR2 FQGNSA. V lost 5 bases, J lost 8 bases, and 10 bases lay in between. The CDR3 loop reads CASSPPGEPQHF. In nucleotides, the CDR3 is TGTGCCAGCAGCCCCCCGGGGGAGCCCCAGCATTTT.

V gene TRBV2 combines with J gene TRBJ1-2; D possibly corresponds to TRBD1 (5 bases). V lost 4 bases, J lost 7 bases, and 13 bases lay in between. Germline V CDR1 and CDR2: SNHLY, FYNNEI. This CDR3 region has 13 residues. CDR3 amino acids: CASSGQTEGGYTF. The CDR3 region has the DNA TGTGCCAGCAGTGGCCAGACAGAAGGTGGCTACACCTTC. Using reference TRBV2 and TRBJ1-2 for the parts outside the CDR3, the full variable domain is EPEVTQTPSHQVTQMGQEVILRCVPISNHLYFYWYRQILGQKVEFLVSFYNNEISEKSEIFDDQFSVERPDGSNFTLKIRSTKLEDSAMYFCASSGQTEGGYTFGSGTRLTVV.

CDR3 nucleotides: TGTGCCACCCGGGGATGGACAGGAAGGGGGAACACTGAAGCTTTCTTT. Protein: CATRGWTGRGNTEAFF. The rearrangement links TRBV19 to TRBJ1-1; 7 nucleotides match TRBD1. V lost 10 bases and J lost 1; bases outside the gene matches: 15. This CDR3 comprises 16 residues. CDR1 is LNHDA and CDR2 is SQIVND in the germline V gene (reference sequence). The complete variable domain, with remaining parts taken from reference TRBV19 and TRBJ1-1, reads DGGITQSPKYLFRKEGQNVTLSCEQNLNHDAMYWYRQDPGQGLRLIYYSQIVNDFQKGDIAEGYSVSREKKESFPLTVTSAQKNPTAFYLCATRGWTGRGNTEAFFGQGTRLTVV.

The chain links TRBV5-4 to TRBJ1-1, with D tentatively TRBD1 (5 bases). Trimming removed 1 base at V and 0 bases at J, with 7 bases between. Per germline, CDR1 SGHNT and CDR2 YYREEE (reference sequence). The CDR3 runs to 14 residues. CDR3 sequence reads: CASSLPGLNTEAFF. The CDR3 bases are TGTGCCAGCAGCTTGCCAGGGCTGAACACTGAAGCTTTCTTT.

This clone was detected only once. The J gene is TRBJ2-2, the V gene TRBV27; perhaps TRBD1 as D (6 bases). This CDR3 spans 15 amino acids. Germline assignment: CDR1 MNHEY and CDR2 SMNVEV (reference sequence). V dropped 2 bases and J dropped 6 bases, with 13 bases sitting between them. The CDR3 DNA sequence: TGTGCCAGCAGTTTAGGGGGCCCGCCTCCCGGGGAGCTGTTTTTT. Protein product: CASSLGGPPPGELFF.

This chain uses TRBV7-8 with TRBJ1-4; 12 bases align to TRBD1. Germline V gives CDR1 SGHVS, CDR2 FQNEAQ. This CDR3 comprises 15 residues. Trimming cost V 5 bases and J 6 bases; bases outside gene matches: 4. This CDR3 is CASSPGTGGHEKLFF. CDR3 coding DNA: TGTGCCAGCAGCCCCGGGACAGGGGGCCATGAAAAACTGTTTTTT. Complete variable domain (other parts from reference TRBV7-8 and TRBJ1-4): GAGVSQSPRYKVAKRGQDVALRCDPISGHVSLFWYQQALGQGPEFLTYFQNEAQLDKSGLPSDRFFAERPEGSVSTLKIQRTQQEDSAVYLCASSPGTGGHEKLFFGSGTQLSVL.

This clone was detected only a few times. At the DNA level, this CDR3 is encoded by other sequences in the same sample as well. V and J are TRBV10-3 and TRBJ1-6; the D is unclear. There are 13 residues in the CDR3. Per germline, CDR1 ENHRY and CDR2 SYGVKD. Trimming removed 3 bases at V and 7 bases at J, with 7 bases between. In DNA form, the CDR3 reads TGTGCCATCAGTGATCGCGAAAATTCACCCCTCCACTTT. Encoded protein: CAISDRENSPLHF.

This chain uses TRBV29-1 with TRBJ1-3; no definite D call. The CDR3 length is 12 residues. From germline, CDR1 is SQVTM and CDR2 ANQGSEA. With 6 bases removed from V and 4 bases from J, the gap between germline ends came to 10 bases. CDR3 protein: CSVQTGGNTIYF. The CDR3 DNA is TGCAGCGTCCAGACTGGCGGAAACACCATATATTTT.

V is TRBV7-9 and J is TRBJ1-2; perhaps TRBD1 as D (5 bases). Germline V gene data show CDR1 as SEHNR and CDR2 as FQNEAQ (reference sequence). The CDR3 is 14 residues long. V lost 5 bases to trimming and J lost 4 bases, with 14 bases between them. The CDR3 coding sequence is TGTGCCAGCAGCGCAGGGAGGGACGGCTATGGCTACACCTTC. Translated, it gives CASSAGRDGYGYTF.

This chain links TRBV18 with TRBJ2-2; TRBD1 aligns across 9 bases. This CDR3 spans 14 amino acids. The V gene end was trimmed by 6 bases and the J gene end by 3 bases; junction bases not matched to a gene: 2. Germline CDR1 is KGHSH and CDR2 is LQKENI. Here the CDR3 DNA reads TGTGCCAGCTCCCGGGACAGGGACACCGGGGAGCTGTTTTTT. Translated: CASSRDRDTGELFF.

This sequence joins TRBV3-1 (or the pseudogene TRBV3-2) and TRBJ1-3; the D gene is possibly TRBD1 (6 bases). The V end was cut by 6 bases, the J end by 2 bases, with 14 bases between. The CDR3 contains 15 residues. CDR1 is LGHDT and CDR2 is YNNKEL in the germline V gene (reference sequence). The CDR3 region has the DNA TGTGCCAGCAGTACACACAGGGTTACTGGAAACACCATATATTTT. It codes for CASSTHRVTGNTIYF.

The sample holds a few counts of this clone. The chain joins TRBV28 to TRBJ1-5; tentatively, D is TRBD1 (6 bases). CDR3 length: 14 residues. Trimming pared 6 bases from V and 7 bases from J, leaving 16 bases between. Looked up from germline, CDR1 is MDHEN and CDR2 is SYDVKM. CDR3 sequence (DNA): TGTGCCAGCAGGGAACCAGGGGTATCGCAGCCCCAGCATTTT. This sequence encodes CASREPGVSQPQHF.

This chain links TRBV6-2 or TRBV6-3 with TRBJ2-3; no firm D call. Trimming took 4 bases from V and 6 from J, leaving 8 bases between them. The CDR3 loop spans 12 amino acids. Per the germline V gene, CDR1 is MNHEY and CDR2 is SVGEGT. DNA of the CDR3: TGTGCCAGCAGTTGGAGAGGTGATACGCAGTATTTT. As protein: CASSWRGDTQYF.

The genes are TRBV7-9 and TRBJ2-7; TRBD2 might be the D (5 bases). From germline, CDR1 is SEHNR and CDR2 FQNEAQ (reference sequence). The ends were cut back, 7 bases at V and 3 bases at J, with 13 bases in the middle. CDR3 length: 13 residues. The CDR3 DNA follows: TGTGCCAGCAACCTAAGAGGAGGCTACGAGCAGTACGTC. As protein: CASNLRGGYEQYV.

The chain employs TRBV10-2 and TRBJ1-2; possible D gene TRBD1, 5 bases. CDR1 is WSHSY, CDR2 SAAADI, per germline. The CDR3 is 12 amino acids. Trimming removed 10 bases at V and 4 bases at J, with 13 bases between. CDR3 sequence reads: CATEGKSYGYTF. The CDR3 DNA is TGCGCCACGGAGGGGAAAAGCTATGGCTACACCTTC.

This chain connects TRBV27 to TRBJ2-7, with 11 bases lining up with TRBD1. V dropped 4 bases and J dropped 6; count of bases not matched to a gene: 8. The CDR3 totals 15 residues. Germline CDR1 is MNHEY and CDR2 is SMNVEV (reference sequence). In nucleotides, the CDR3 is TGTGCCAGCAGTTGGACAGGGGGCAATTTTGGCGAGCAGTACGTC. This sequence encodes CASSWTGGNFGEQYV.

The V gene is TRBV2, the J gene TRBJ2-6, with 12 bases fitting TRBD1. Germline V gene lookup returns CDR1 SNHLY and CDR2 FYNNEI. CDR3 length: 16 residues. The junction had 2 bases not matched to a gene; V was cut back by 4 bases and J by 4 bases. CDR3 loop: CASSAGQGAGANVLTF. The CDR3 DNA is TGTGCCAGCAGTGCGGGACAGGGGGCAGGGGCCAACGTCCTGACTTTC. The whole variable domain, remainder taken from reference TRBV2 and TRBJ2-6, is EPEVTQTPSHQVTQMGQEVILRCVPISNHLYFYWYRQILGQKVEFLVSFYNNEISEKSEIFDDQFSVERPDGSNFTLKIRSTKLEDSAMYFCASSAGQGAGANVLTFGAGSRLTVL.